This T cell receptor beta chain was found in a study of cytomegalovirus exposure and HLA in healthy donors. Points from the study as a whole: In vitro confirmation showed three CMV-associated chains to be CMV antigen specific. Exclusion applied to some V segments, including TRBV6-2 and TRBV6-3, as they were indistinguishable.

With 60 Vbeta and 13 Jbeta primers, the PCR was carried out. Generated by immunoSEQ multiplex PCR, the TCRdb table keeps only in-frame clones and is missing some. The table lists around 100,000 clones. A remark on this clone: Antigen specificity is unknown.

This CDR3 comprises 15 residues. Per germline, CDR1 MNHEY and CDR2 SMNVEV (reference sequence). With V trimmed by 6 bases and J by 3 bases, 6 bases remained unmatched. The sequenced sample was PBMCs. This chain uses TRBV27 with TRBJ2-1; 9 nucleotides match TRBD1. This sequence originates from a man aged 35 to 55 in good health and CMV-seronegative. The CDR3 bases are TGTGCCAGCAGGCCCGGGACAGGGATCTACAATGAGCAGTTCTTC. It is translated as CASRPGTGIYNEQFF.